This TCR beta chain derives from a study of blood T cell repertoires in COVID-19. Clones were read by immunoSEQ multiplex PCR, and TCRdb kept only the in-frame ones, dropping some. The sample contains just over 150,000 clones, roughly 80% of which appear only once. Germline CDR1 is MDHEN and CDR2 is SYDVKM. V lost 4 bases and J lost 10; bases outside the gene matches: 12. The CDR3 spans 16 residues. J is TRBJ1-6 and V is TRBV28, with TRBD1 identical over 8 bases. The sequence came from a woman aged 35 to 49 with COVID-19, enrolled during active disease. Material for sequencing was peripheral blood. Here the CDR3 reads CASSSGSGGRGSPLHF. The CDR3 DNA is TGTGCCAGCAGTTCCGGCTCAGGGGGCCGAGGCTCACCCCTCCACTTT.